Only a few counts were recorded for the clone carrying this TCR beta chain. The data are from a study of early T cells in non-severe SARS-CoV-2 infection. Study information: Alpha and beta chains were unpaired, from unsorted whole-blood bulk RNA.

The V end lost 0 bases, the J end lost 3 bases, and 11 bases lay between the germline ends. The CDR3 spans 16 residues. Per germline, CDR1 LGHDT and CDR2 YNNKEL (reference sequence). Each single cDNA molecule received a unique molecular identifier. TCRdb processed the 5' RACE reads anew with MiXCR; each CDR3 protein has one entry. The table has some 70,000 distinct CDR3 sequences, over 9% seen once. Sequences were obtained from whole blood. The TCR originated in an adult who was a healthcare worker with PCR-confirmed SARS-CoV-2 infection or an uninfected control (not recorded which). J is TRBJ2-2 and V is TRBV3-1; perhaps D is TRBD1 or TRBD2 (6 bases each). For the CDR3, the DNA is TGTGCCAGCAGCCAAGATTGGGGGGCGGACACCGGGGAGCTGTTTTTT. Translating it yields CASSQDWGADTGELFF.